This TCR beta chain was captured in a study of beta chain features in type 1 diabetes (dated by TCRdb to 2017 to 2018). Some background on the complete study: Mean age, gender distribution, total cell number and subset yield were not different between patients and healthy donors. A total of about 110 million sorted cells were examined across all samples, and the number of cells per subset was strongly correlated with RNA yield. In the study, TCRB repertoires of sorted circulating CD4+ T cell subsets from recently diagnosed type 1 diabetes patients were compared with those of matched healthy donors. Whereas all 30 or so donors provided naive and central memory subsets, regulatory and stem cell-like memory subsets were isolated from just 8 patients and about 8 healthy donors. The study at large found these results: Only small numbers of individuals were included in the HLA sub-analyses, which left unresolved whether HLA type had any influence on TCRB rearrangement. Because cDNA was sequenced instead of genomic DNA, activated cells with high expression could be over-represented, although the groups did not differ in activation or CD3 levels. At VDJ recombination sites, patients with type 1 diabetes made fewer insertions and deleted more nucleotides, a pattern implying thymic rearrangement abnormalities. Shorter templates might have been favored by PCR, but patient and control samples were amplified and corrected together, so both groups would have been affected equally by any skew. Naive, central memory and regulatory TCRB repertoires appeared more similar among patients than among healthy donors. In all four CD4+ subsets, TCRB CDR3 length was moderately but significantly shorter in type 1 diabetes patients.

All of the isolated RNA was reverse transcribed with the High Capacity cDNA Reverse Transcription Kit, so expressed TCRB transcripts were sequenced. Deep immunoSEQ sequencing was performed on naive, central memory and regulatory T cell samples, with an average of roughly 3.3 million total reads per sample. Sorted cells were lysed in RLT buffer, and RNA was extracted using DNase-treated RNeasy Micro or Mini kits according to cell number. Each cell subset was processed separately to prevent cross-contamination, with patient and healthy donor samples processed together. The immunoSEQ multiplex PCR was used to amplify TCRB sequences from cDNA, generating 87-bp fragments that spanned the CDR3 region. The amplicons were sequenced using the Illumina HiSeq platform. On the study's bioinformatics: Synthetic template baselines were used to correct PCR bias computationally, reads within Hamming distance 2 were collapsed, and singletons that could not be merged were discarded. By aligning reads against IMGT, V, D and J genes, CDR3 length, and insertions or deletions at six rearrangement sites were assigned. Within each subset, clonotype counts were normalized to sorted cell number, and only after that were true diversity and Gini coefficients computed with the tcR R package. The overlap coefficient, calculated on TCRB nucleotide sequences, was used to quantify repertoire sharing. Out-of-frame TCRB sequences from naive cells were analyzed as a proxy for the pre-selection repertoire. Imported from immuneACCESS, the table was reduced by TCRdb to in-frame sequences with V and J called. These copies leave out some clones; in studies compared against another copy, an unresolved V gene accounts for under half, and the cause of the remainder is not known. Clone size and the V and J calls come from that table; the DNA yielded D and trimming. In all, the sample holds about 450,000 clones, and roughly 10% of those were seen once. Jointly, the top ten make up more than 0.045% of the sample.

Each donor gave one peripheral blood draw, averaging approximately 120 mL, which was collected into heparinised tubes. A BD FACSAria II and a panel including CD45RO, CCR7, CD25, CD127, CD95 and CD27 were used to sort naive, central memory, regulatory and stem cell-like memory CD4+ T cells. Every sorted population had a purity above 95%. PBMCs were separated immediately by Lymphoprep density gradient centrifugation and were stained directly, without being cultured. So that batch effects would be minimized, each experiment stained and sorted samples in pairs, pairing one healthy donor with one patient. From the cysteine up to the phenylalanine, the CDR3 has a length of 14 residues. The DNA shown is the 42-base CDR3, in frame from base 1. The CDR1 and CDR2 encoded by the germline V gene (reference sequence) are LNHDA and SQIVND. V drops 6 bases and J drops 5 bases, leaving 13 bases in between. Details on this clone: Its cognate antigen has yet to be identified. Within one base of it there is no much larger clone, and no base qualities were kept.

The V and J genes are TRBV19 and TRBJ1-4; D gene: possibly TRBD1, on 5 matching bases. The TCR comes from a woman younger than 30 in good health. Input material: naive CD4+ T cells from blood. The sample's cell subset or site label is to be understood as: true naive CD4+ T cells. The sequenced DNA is TGTGCCAGTAGCCTTCAACAGGAAAATGAAAAACTGTTTTTT. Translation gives CASSLQQENEKLFF.